The clone carrying this TCR beta chain showed up many times. Its antigen is not identified. Amplification targeted TCR beta CDR3 regions from RNA transcripts. The HTBI set primed first-round TCR CDR3 RT-PCR. TCRdb processed the multiplex PCR reads anew with MiXCR; each CDR3 protein has one entry. The repertoire consists of hundreds of thousands of distinct CDR3 sequences, with about 15% occurring once and the leading ten covering around 9.6%. The V end was cut by 0 bases, the J end by 2 bases, with 14 bases between. CDR3 length: 16 residues. Germline-derived CDR1 and CDR2 are SGHTA and FQGNSA. Stable hyperthyroidism: no ophthalmopathy progression over 18 months of follow-up. With a duration under 2 months, the hyperthyroidism was newly diagnosed in patients aged 18 to 65. The sample belongs to a study of T cells in Graves' hyperthyroidism and ophthalmopathy. Regarding the study as a whole: Blood also contained most expanded thyroid clonotypes above 0.001. Median prediction lead before ophthalmopathy onset was 6.5 months with the model.

This chain links TRBV7-2 with TRBJ2-7; D possibly corresponds to TRBD1 (5 bases). The TCR was taken from a woman under 30 with Graves' hyperthyroidism. Sequences were obtained from blood. The CDR3 DNA reads as TGTGCCAGCAGCTTAGCGCTGACAGTCCCAACCTACGAGCAGTACTTC. Protein sequence: CASSLALTVPTYEQYF.